The 19 T cell receptor beta chains given below trace back to one sample, sequenced in a study of blood T cells in healthy people across ages. Primers used in a second PCR of roughly 6 to 11 cycles were a sample-barcoded 5' primer and a J-beta primer mix. TCRdb reprocessed the 5' RACE reads via MiXCR and lists one record per CDR3 protein. The sample contains 1.5 million to 2 million distinct CDR3 sequences, just under 50% of which appear only once. The sequencing input was blood. The receptors come from a woman in her thirties or forties in good health.

This clonotype was observed a single time. This rearrangement joins TRBV9 to TRBJ1-5; the D is unclear. This CDR3 has 17 residues. Trimming left V 0 bases short and J 2 bases short, with 15 bases between. Germline lookup yields CDR1 SGDLS and CDR2 YYNGEE. Written as DNA, the CDR3 is TGTGCCAGCAGCGTAGTCTTCGGGAGTGTTGGCAATCAGCCCCAGCATTTT. It codes for CASSVVFGSVGNQPQHF.

This clonotype showed up just a few times. DNA for the CDR3: TGTGCCAGCAGCTCGGGGGCTAGCGGGGCCGTACAAGAGACCCAGTACTTC. It codes for CASSSGASGAVQETQYF. The V and J genes are TRBV5-6 and TRBJ2-5; 9 bases map to TRBD2. Germline trimming cut 3 bases from V and 2 bases from J; bases unmatched to any gene: 11. From germline, CDR1 is SGHDT and CDR2 YYEEEE. The length of the CDR3 is 17 residues. The entire variable domain, with the rest obtained from reference TRBV5-6 and TRBJ2-5, is as follows: DAGVTQSPTHLIKTRGQQVTLRCSPKSGHDTVSWYQQALGQGPQFIFQYYEEEERQRGNFPDRFSGHQFPNYSSELNVNALLLGDSALYLCASSSGASGAVQETQYFGPGTRLLVL.

A few counts support this clonotype. The V call is TRBV3-1, the J call TRBJ2-3, with 8 bases matching TRBD2. CDR1 LGHDT and CDR2 YNNKEL come from the germline V gene (reference sequence). The CDR3 sequence is 15 residues long. With V trimmed by 4 bases and J by 2 bases, 5 bases remained unmatched. CDR3 amino acids: CASSRSGGTTDTQYF. The CDR3 nucleotides are TGTGCCAGCAGCCGAAGCGGGGGAACCACAGATACGCAGTATTTT.

The chain joins TRBV5-1 to TRBJ2-7, with TRBD1 matching 7 bases. CDR3 length equals 16 residues. Germline trimming cut 4 bases from V and 2 bases from J; bases unmatched to any gene: 12. Germline V gives CDR1 SGHRS, CDR2 YFSETQ. CDR3 protein: CASSTQTGSFAYEQYF. The CDR3 nucleotides read TGCGCCAGCAGCACCCAGACAGGGTCCTTCGCCTACGAGCAGTACTTC.

Only a few counts were recorded for this clonotype. The V and J genes are TRBV3-1 and TRBJ1-1; D gene ambiguous. This CDR3 spans 14 amino acids. Germline-derived CDR1 and CDR2 are LGHDT and YNNKEL (reference sequence). Trimming shortened V by 3 bases and J by 0 bases, and 8 bases separated the two germline ends. Here the CDR3 reads CASSQDPMNTEAFF. The CDR3 nucleotides are TGTGCCAGCAGCCAGGATCCTATGAACACTGAAGCTTTCTTT.

Only a few counts were recorded for this clonotype. The chain recombines TRBV6-5 with TRBJ2-7; 11 positions agree with TRBD1. Trimming at V came to 2 bases and at J to 4 bases, leaving 4 bases not matched to a gene. The CDR3 is 15 amino acids. Germline loops: CDR1 MNHEY, CDR2 SVGAGI. The DNA of the CDR3 is TGTGCCAGCAGTTACGGACAGGGGGCATTATACGAGCAGTACTTC. Protein: CASSYGQGALYEQYF.

The chain recombines TRBV29-1 with TRBJ2-6, with D uncertain. Germline-derived CDR1 and CDR2 are SQVTM and ANQGSEA. V was shortened by 0 bases and J by 2 bases, with 17 bases between the two germline ends. The CDR3 has 18 amino acids. CDR3 DNA: TGCAGCGTTGAAGAATCGGCCCCTATCCGGGCTGGGGCCAACGTCCTGACTTTC. It encodes CSVEESAPIRAGANVLTF.

This chain connects TRBV28 to TRBJ2-1; D might be TRBD1 (5 bases). Germline V CDR1 and CDR2: MDHEN, SYDVKM. V was clipped by 5 bases and J by 7 bases, with 18 bases between them. This CDR3 region has 15 residues. CDR3 sequence reads: CASSPRRVEFNEQFF. The CDR3 DNA is TGTGCCAGCAGTCCTCGCAGGGTGGAATTTAATGAGCAGTTCTTC.

This clonotype was seen a single time. The rearrangement joins TRBV4-1 to TRBJ1-5, with a possible D match to TRBD1 (6 bases). Germline V gives CDR1 MGHRA, CDR2 YSYEKL. The germline V and J ends were trimmed by 3 bases and 3 bases, with 12 bases remaining between them. There are 15 residues in the CDR3. CDR3 sequence (DNA): TGCGCCAGCAGCCAGGTTGACAGGTCCAATCAGCCCCAGCATTTT. Amino acids: CASSQVDRSNQPQHF.

The genes are TRBV4-1 and TRBJ1-2; D remains ambiguous. CDR1 is MGHRA and CDR2 is YSYEKL in the germline V gene. V was pared by 1 base and J by 11 bases, with 17 bases between. The CDR3 runs 14 residues. CDR3 in amino acids: CASSQVGQEPWYTF. CDR3 nucleotides: TGCGCCAGCAGCCAAGTTGGCCAGGAGCCTTGGTACACCTTC.

This clonotype came up many times. The chain has TRBV7-2 and TRBJ2-3, with 10 bases matching TRBD2. V dropped 2 bases and J dropped 4; count of bases not matched to a gene: 15. The germline V gene encodes CDR1 SGHTA and CDR2 FQGNSA. This CDR3 spans 19 amino acids. CDR3 nucleotide sequence: TGTGCCAGCAGCTTAAGTGGGGCTAGCGGGGGTCGCAGGTCAGATACGCAGTATTTT. It yields the protein CASSLSGASGGRRSDTQYF.

The genes are TRBV27 and TRBJ1-1, with D possibly matching TRBD1 (5 bases). CDR1 MNHEY and CDR2 SMNVEV come from the germline V gene (reference sequence). The CDR3 is 13 residues long. The V end was cut by 3 bases, the J end by 11 bases, with 16 bases between. The CDR3 DNA sequence: TGTGCCAGCAGTTTCCGGGCGAGCGAGGGGGCTTTCTTT. Translated, it gives CASSFRASEGAFF.

A few counts support this clonotype. The J gene is TRBJ2-7, the V gene TRBV29-1; D tentatively reads TRBD1 or TRBD2 (6 bases each). The J call is in doubt because the DNA end fits TRBJ2-5 better. There are 12 residues in the CDR3. Germline V lookup: CDR1 SQVTM, CDR2 ANQGSEA. CDR3 residues: CSVAGASETQYF. In DNA form, the CDR3 reads TGCAGCGTTGCGGGGGCCAGCGAGACCCAGTACTTC.

The table lists this clonotype with a few counts. The chain combines TRBV20-1 with TRBJ2-3, with 7 bases matching TRBD1. V lost 6 bases, J lost 0 bases, and 9 bases stayed unmatched. CDR1 DFQATT and CDR2 SNEGSKA come from the germline V gene (reference sequence). The CDR3 covers 15 residues. The CDR3 protein is CSAPSTGSSTDTQYF. The CDR3 coding sequence is TGCAGTGCCCCGTCGACAGGGTCTAGCACAGATACGCAGTATTTT.

The chain combines TRBV28 with TRBJ2-1; 8 nucleotides match TRBD2. CDR3 length: 18 amino acids. Germline CDR1 reads MDHEN; CDR2 reads SYDVKM. The trim removed 3 bases at V and 2 bases at J, leaving 12 bases unmatched. In nucleotides, the CDR3 is TGTGCCAGCAGTTTCTCAGAAACCGGGGGGGCCCCCTACAATGAGCAGTTCTTC. Its translation is CASSFSETGGAPYNEQFF.

The chain has TRBV3-1 and TRBJ2-1, with 8 bases identical to TRBD2. The V gene end was trimmed by 1 base and the J gene end by 4 bases; junction bases not matched to a gene: 6. The CDR3 has 16 residues. Per germline, CDR1 LGHDT and CDR2 YNNKEL (reference sequence). The CDR3 DNA reads as TGTGCCAGCAGCCAAGCCCGCACGGGGGGGTACAATGAGCAGTTCTTC. Residues: CASSQARTGGYNEQFF.

This chain uses TRBV20-1 with TRBJ2-3; D gene ambiguous. There are 16 residues in the CDR3. Germline V gene lookup returns CDR1 DFQATT and CDR2 SNEGSKA (reference sequence). Deletions cut 0 bases from V and 10 bases from J, with 23 bases between. CDR3 nucleotide sequence: TGCAGTGCTAGAGATAGGAACAGCCCCCGTGAGCGCTCGCAGTATTTT. Protein: CSARDRNSPRERSQYF.

This clonotype showed up just a few times. The chain has TRBV3-1 and TRBJ1-1; no definite D call. CDR3 length: 14 residues. The germline V gene has CDR1 LGHDT and CDR2 YNNKEL (reference sequence). Trimming left V 0 bases short and J 0 bases short, with 5 bases between. CDR3 region: CASSQDIVNTEAFF. The DNA of the CDR3 is TGTGCCAGCAGCCAAGATATAGTGAACACTGAAGCTTTCTTT.

The chain uses TRBV9 and TRBJ1-1; D call uncertain. The V gene's germline CDR1 is SGDLS and CDR2 YYNGEE. The CDR3 is 15 amino acids. The germline V and J ends were trimmed by 4 bases and 1 base, with 14 bases remaining between them. CDR3 sequence reads: CASSITGFQNTEAFF. CDR3 DNA: TGTGCCAGCAGCATTACCGGGTTCCAGAACACTGAAGCTTTCTTT.